This TCR beta chain was obtained from a study of cytomegalovirus exposure and HLA in healthy donors. CDR1 and CDR2 (germline): LNHNV, YYDKDF (reference sequence). The length of the CDR3 is 15 residues. The ends lost 6 bases at V and 0 bases at J; junction bases unmatched: 5. PCR primers comprised 60 Vbeta and 13 Jbeta primers. TCRdb's table, derived via immunoSEQ multiplex PCR, lists solely in-frame clones and lacks some. In the table there are 150,000 to 200,000 clones, 75% of which are singletons. The J gene is TRBJ2-1, the V gene TRBV15; 7 bases are a match to TRBD2. This TCR was sampled from a man younger than 35 in good health and CMV-seropositive. Sequencing was carried out using PBMCs. The CDR3 here is CATRGEGSSYNEQFF. CDR3 DNA: TGTGCCACCAGAGGGGAGGGGAGCTCCTACAATGAGCAGTTCTTC.